This T cell receptor beta chain was obtained from a study of T cell changes during pregnancy in multiple sclerosis. The CDR3 contains 15 residues. The germline gives CDR1 SGHVS, CDR2 FQNEAQ. V was shortened by 5 bases and J by 0 bases, with 14 bases between the two germline ends. The data were produced by immunoSEQ multiplex PCR, yet TCRdb's version contains in-frame clones alone and is incomplete. Here the sample spans 20,000 to 25,000 clones, roughly 90% being singletons. The V call is TRBV7-8, the J call TRBJ2-7, with D tentatively TRBD2 (5 bases). This receptor was identified in a female donor in good health, enrolled as a control in a pregnancy study. This sample comprised CD8+ T cells from peripheral blood mononuclear cells, obtained in the second trimester of pregnancy. DNA for the CDR3: TGTGCCAGCAGCAGGGAGATCTCGAGCTCCTACGAGCAGTACTTC. Translating gives CASSREISSSYEQYF.